Each of the 32 T cell receptor beta chains below was sequenced from the same sample in a study of CXCR3-negative and CXCR3-positive naive CD8 T cells. No antigen is known for these receptors. General study findings and limits: Naive CXCR3-positive cells had TRB CDR3s more hydrophobic than those of CXCR3-negative naive cells.

It was by 5' RACE with UMI labels that the TRB cDNA libraries were prepared. TCRdb re-called the 5' RACE reads and catalogs CDR3 proteins one per entry, DNA excluded. This sample's table reports approximately 65,000 distinct CDR3 sequences. The sequencing sample was made of naive CXCR3+ CD8+ T cells from blood. The subset: CD45RO-CCR7+CD27+CD95- naive CD8+ T cells expressing CXCR3 (TNR3+). These receptors all come from a human donor in good health. Some clones in this sample may be carry-over from other donors' samples.

The chain employs TRBV11-3 and TRBJ2-3; TCRdb's D call, TRBD2, is unchecked because there is no DNA. The CDR3 consists of 17 residues. Looked up from germline, CDR1 is SGHNT and CDR2 is YENEEA. This CDR3 is CASSLRERGDSTDTQYF.

This chain uses TRBV7-6 with TRBJ2-7; TCRdb picks TRBD1, but there is no DNA to check that call. This CDR3 has 15 residues. Germline V lookup: CDR1 SGHVS, CDR2 FNYEAQ. CDR3 sequence reads: CASSTPGHHSYEQYF.

V usage is TRBV14 and J usage is TRBJ2-3; TCRdb's D call, TRBD2, is unchecked because there is no DNA. CDR1 is SGHDN and CDR2 is FVKESK in the germline V gene. This CDR3 is 16 amino acids long. The CDR3 loop reads CASSQDWAGPTDTQYF.

This chain links TRBV15 with TRBJ2-1; the D call of TRBD1 rests on TCRdb alone, since no DNA is present to check it. The CDR3 contains 16 residues. Germline lookup yields CDR1 LNHNV and CDR2 YYDKDF (reference sequence). CDR3 loop: CATSRGWRQGDNEQFF.

This chain uses TRBV14 with TRBJ2-5; TCRdb returns TRBD2, unconfirmable since there is no DNA. CDR3 size: 17 residues. CDR1 is SGHDN and CDR2 is FVKESK in the germline V gene. CDR3 amino acids: CASSQDWSSGVQETQYF.

V and J are TRBV6-4 and TRBJ1-1; no DNA is available, so the TRBD1 call from TCRdb remains unchecked. This CDR3 is built from 11 residues. From germline, CDR1 is MRHNA and CDR2 SNTAGT. This CDR3 reads CASRQGTEAFF.

The chain couples TRBV14 to TRBJ2-2; TCRdb's assignment of TRBD2 cannot be checked, as there is no DNA. There are 19 residues in the CDR3. Per germline, CDR1 SGHDN and CDR2 FVKESK. The CDR3 spells CASSQELAGVNANTGELFF. The full variable domain, completed using reference TRBV14 and TRBJ2-2, is EAGVTQFPSHSVIEKGQTVTLRCDPISGHDNLYWYRRVMGKEIKFLLHFVKESKQDESGMPNNRFLAERTGGTYSTLKVQPAELEDSGVYFCASSQELAGVNANTGELFFGEGSRLTVL.

The rearrangement uses TRBV6-6 and TRBJ2-5; TCRdb selects TRBD2, and the lack of DNA leaves this call unchecked. The germline gives CDR1 MNHNY, CDR2 SVGAGI (reference sequence). The CDR3 has 12 amino acids. CDR3 loop: CAGGGFQETQYF.

The chain is built from TRBV21-1 and TRBJ2-7; TCRdb calls TRBD2, which cannot be checked without DNA. TRBV21-1 is a pseudogene locus. The CDR3 totals 19 residues. CDR3 sequence reads: CASSTPQVRAGGPTYEQYF.

The chain combines TRBV7-8 with TRBJ2-7; as DNA is missing, the TRBD2 call by TCRdb cannot be tested. CDR3 length: 15 residues. The germline V gene has CDR1 SGHVS and CDR2 FQNEAQ. CDR3 in amino acids: CASSPAHGLSYEQYF.

This chain connects TRBV5-8 to TRBJ2-7; the TCRdb call, TRBD1, lacks DNA for checking. In germline, CDR1 is SGHTS, CDR2 YDEGEE. This CDR3 contains 13 residues. The CDR3 here is CASSLRGGDEQYF.

The chain couples TRBV12-3 or TRBV12-4 to TRBJ2-5; as DNA is missing, the TRBD2 call by TCRdb cannot be tested. This CDR3 spans 15 amino acids. The CDR3 region is CASTIATGGLETQYF.

CDR3 loop: CASSYWEDEQFF. The V call is TRBV6-2 or TRBV6-3, the J call TRBJ2-1. The germline V gene encodes CDR1 MNHEY and CDR2 SVGEGT. The CDR3 is 12 residues long.

The gene calls are TRBV27 and TRBJ2-7. The CDR3 consists of 14 residues. The V gene's germline CDR1 is MNHEY and CDR2 SMNVEV (reference sequence). Here the CDR3 reads CASSLLGSSSEQYF.

V and J are TRBV7-9 and TRBJ2-4; TCRdb calls TRBD2, which cannot be checked without DNA. Germline V gives CDR1 SEHNR, CDR2 FQNEAQ (reference sequence). The CDR3 is 19 amino acids. The CDR3 region is CASSSSAGRGGSSKNIQYF.

The gene calls are TRBV7-6 and TRBJ1-4; TCRdb proposes TRBD1, but this gene call is untestable without DNA. The CDR3 covers 16 residues. Germline values: CDR1 SGHVS, CDR2 FNYEAQ. CDR3 in amino acids: CASSPAPGPAIAKLFF.

The chain carries TRBV7-2 and TRBJ1-2; the D call of TRBD1 rests on TCRdb alone, since no DNA is present to check it. This CDR3 spans 13 amino acids. Germline CDR1 and CDR2: SGHTA and FQGNSA. The CDR3 region is CASSRPGNYGYTF. Full variable domain (missing parts from reference TRBV7-2 and TRBJ1-2): GAGVSQSPSNKVTEKGKDVELRCDPISGHTALYWYRQSLGQGLEFLIYFQGNSAPDKSGLPSDRFSAERTGGSVSTLTIQRTQQEDSAVYLCASSRPGNYGYTFGSGTRLTVV.

The rearrangement uses TRBV14 and TRBJ2-1. CDR1 is SGHDN, CDR2 FVKESK, per germline. This CDR3 is built from 13 residues. CDR3 residues: CASSPRRDNEQFF.

This chain uses TRBV27 with TRBJ2-7. The germline V gene has CDR1 MNHEY and CDR2 SMNVEV (reference sequence). The CDR3 has 13 amino acids. The CDR3 is CASSSDRSYEQYF.

The chain carries TRBV19 and TRBJ1-5; TCRdb's D call of TRBD1 is untestable without DNA. Germline V gene data show CDR1 as LNHDA and CDR2 as SQIVND (reference sequence). CDR3 size: 16 residues. CDR3 residues: CASSWVTGRSNQPQHF.

This sequence joins TRBV19 and TRBJ1-1. Germline V gene sequence: CDR1 LNHDA, CDR2 SQIVND (reference sequence). CDR3 length equals 13 residues. CDR3 amino acids: CASSILGNTEAFF.

The chain recombines TRBV10-3 with TRBJ2-1; with no DNA, the TCRdb D assignment of TRBD2 cannot be verified. This CDR3 spans 14 amino acids. Germline CDR1 and CDR2: ENHRY and SYGVKD. The CDR3 protein is CAISEPGLADEQFF.

This chain links TRBV6-2 or TRBV6-3 with TRBJ2-1. The CDR3 has 11 residues. The V gene's germline CDR1 is MNHEY and CDR2 SVGEGT. This chain's CDR3 is CASSEAFVQFF.

The CDR3 reads CASSNREIAGDDKLAKNIQYF. The chain links TRBV7-3 to TRBJ2-4; checking the TCRdb D call of TRBD2 is not possible without DNA. Germline CDR1 and CDR2: SGHTA and FQGTGA. The CDR3 runs 21 residues.

This chain connects TRBV20-1 to TRBJ2-7; no DNA is available, so the TRBD1 call from TCRdb remains unchecked. The CDR3 sequence is 13 residues long. The V gene's germline CDR1 is DFQATT and CDR2 SNEGSKA (reference sequence). The CDR3 sequence: CSARRQVGREQYF.

The chain has TRBV4-1 and TRBJ2-3; TCRdb picks TRBD1, but there is no DNA to check that call. Germline loops: CDR1 MGHRA, CDR2 YSYEKL. This CDR3 has 16 residues. The CDR3 is CASSLMGQGSTDTQYF.

The chain combines TRBV12-3 or TRBV12-4 with TRBJ2-1; TCRdb calls TRBD2, which cannot be checked without DNA. The CDR3 is 16 residues long. This CDR3 reads CASRFQLARGANEQFF.

The chain carries TRBV13 and TRBJ2-3; without DNA, the TCRdb call of TRBD1 cannot be checked. This CDR3 is 15 amino acids long. CDR1 is PRHDT, CDR2 FYEKMQ, per germline (reference sequence). The CDR3 sequence: CASSLQGLGTDTQYF.

This chain uses TRBV20-1 with TRBJ2-3; the TCRdb D gene call, TRBD2, has no DNA to confirm it. The CDR3 loop spans 19 amino acids. Germline loops: CDR1 DFQATT, CDR2 SNEGSKA (reference sequence). This CDR3 is CSAREGGRGIPTTTDTQYF.

The CDR3 here is CASSLMGNSPLHF. This rearrangement joins TRBV12-3 or TRBV12-4 to TRBJ1-6. This CDR3 comprises 13 residues.

The chain links TRBV28 to TRBJ2-1. Looked up from germline, CDR1 is MDHEN and CDR2 is SYDVKM. The CDR3 loop spans 15 amino acids. The CDR3 loop is CASSLTGGNYNEQFF.

The V and J genes are TRBV7-9 and TRBJ2-1; TCRdb selects TRBD2, and the lack of DNA leaves this call unchecked. The CDR3 is 16 residues long. Germline V gene data show CDR1 as SEHNR and CDR2 as FQNEAQ (reference sequence). The CDR3: CASSYAGTSVYNEQFF.